These 23 T cell receptor beta chains were sequenced from one sample in a study of Ad26.COV2.S vaccination and SARS-CoV-2 variants. Described treatment: some 20 received Ad26.COV2.S at low or high dose, single or two shots; 5 received placebo; per-sample allocation not given. Samples analyzed were those drawn on day 63 after the first vaccine or placebo injection. Sequencing used immunoSEQ multiplex PCR; TCRdb keeps in-frame clones, though not all of them. The sample has more than 350,000 clones; roughly 90% are singletons. Sequenced material: peripheral blood, taken in a trial of Ad26.COV2.S vaccine versus placebo. The receptor source for this set is a person between 18 and 65 years old who received the Ad26.COV2.S COVID-19 vaccine or a placebo.

The gene calls are TRBV7-9 and TRBJ1-2, with D hard to call. V lost 7 bases and J 8 bases, leaving 14 bases between the germline ends. From germline, CDR1 is SEHNR and CDR2 FQNEAQ (reference sequence). This CDR3 comprises 12 residues. CDR3 nucleotide sequence: TGTGCCAGCACTCTACGGGGAGACGGCTACACCTTC. This encodes CASTLRGDGYTF. Complete variable domain (other parts from reference TRBV7-9 and TRBJ1-2): DTGVSQNPRHKITKRGQNVTFRCDPISEHNRLYWYRQTLGQGPEFLTYFQNEAQLEKSRLLSDRFSAERPKGSFSTLEIQRTEQGDSAMYLCASTLRGDGYTFGSGTRLTVV.

Only one count was recorded for this clone. The chain carries TRBV7-8 and TRBJ2-3, with 8 nucleotides matching TRBD1. The CDR3 has 15 amino acids. V trimming: 5 bases; J trimming: 3 bases; junction bases outside the gene matches: 7. Germline V gene lookup returns CDR1 SGHVS and CDR2 FQNEAQ. The CDR3 region has the DNA TGTGCCAGCAGCCACACAGGGGGATTTACAGATACGCAGTATTTT. Translated, it gives CASSHTGGFTDTQYF.

The rearrangement uses TRBV25-1 and TRBJ1-1; D gene ambiguous. CDR1 MGHDK and CDR2 SYGVNS come from the germline V gene. Trimming stripped 4 bases from V and 0 bases from J, with 9 bases between. This CDR3 region has 14 residues. Here the CDR3 reads CASSGTGMNTEAFF. The CDR3 nucleotides are TGTGCCAGCAGTGGAACGGGGATGAACACTGAAGCTTTCTTT.

This clone has only one observation. The chain has TRBV25-1 and TRBJ2-1; 8 nucleotides line up with TRBD2. The germline V gene encodes CDR1 MGHDK and CDR2 SYGVNS. J lost 4 bases, V lost 7 bases, and 6 bases had no gene match. The CDR3 consists of 14 residues. The CDR3 is CASKDAGGYNEQFF. CDR3 DNA sequence: TGTGCCAGCAAAGATGCGGGAGGATACAATGAGCAGTTCTTC. The variable domain in full, completed from reference TRBV25-1 and TRBJ2-1, reads EADIYQTPRYLVIGTGKKITLECSQTMGHDKMYWYQQDPGMELHLIHYSYGVNSTEKGDLSSESTVSRIRTEHFPLTLESARPSHTSQYLCASKDAGGYNEQFFGPGTRLTVL.

The chain recombines TRBV11-2 with TRBJ2-1, with a tentative D call TRBD2 (6 bases). Germline assignment: CDR1 SGHAT and CDR2 FQNNGV. The CDR3 extends over 16 amino acids. V lost 1 base and J 4 bases, leaving 14 bases between the germline ends. The CDR3 here is CASSLGGGIIYNEQFF. CDR3 DNA: TGTGCCAGCAGCTTAGGTGGAGGGATAATATACAATGAGCAGTTCTTC. The whole variable domain, remainder taken from reference TRBV11-2 and TRBJ2-1, is EAGVAQSPRYKIIEKRQSVAFWCNPISGHATLYWYQQILGQGPKLLIQFQNNGVVDDSQLPKDRFSAERLKGVDSTLKIQPAKLEDSAVYLCASSLGGGIIYNEQFFGPGTRLTVL.

The gene calls are TRBV28 and TRBJ2-5, with D unclear. Trimming stripped 6 bases from V and 2 bases from J, with 16 bases between. The CDR3 spans 15 residues. Germline CDR1 reads MDHEN; CDR2 reads SYDVKM. The CDR3 DNA reads TGTGCCAGCAGGGCCCCCGGTTGGCAGCAAGAGACCCAGTACTTC. Encoded protein: CASRAPGWQQETQYF.

The rearrangement uses TRBV6-2 or TRBV6-3 and TRBJ1-5, with unresolved D. The CDR3 runs 11 residues. Germline-derived CDR1 and CDR2 are MNHEY and SVGEGT. Trimming shortened V by 5 bases and J by 6 bases, and 5 bases separated the two germline ends. The CDR3 loop is CASSAGQPQHF. In nucleotides, the CDR3 is TGTGCCAGCAGTGCGGGTCAGCCCCAGCATTTT.

The chain links TRBV7-2 to TRBJ1-1, with D unresolved. This CDR3 comprises 16 residues. Per the germline V gene, CDR1 is SGHTA and CDR2 is FQGNSA. V lost 5 bases and J lost 0, with 16 bases in between. CDR3 DNA: TGTGCCAGCAGCCCATACAGAGGTCGGGTGAACACTGAAGCTTTCTTT. It encodes CASSPYRGRVNTEAFF.

This rearrangement joins TRBV3-1 (or the pseudogene TRBV3-2) to TRBJ2-5; D perhaps matches TRBD1 (6 bases). From germline, CDR1 is LGHDT and CDR2 YNNKEL (reference sequence). Deletions cut 5 bases from V and 2 bases from J, with 12 bases between. The CDR3 is 14 amino acids. CDR3 residues: CASSLQGPQETQYF. In DNA form, the CDR3 reads TGTGCCAGCAGCTTACAGGGCCCACAAGAGACCCAGTACTTC.

J is TRBJ2-5 and V is TRBV5-1; TRBD2 matches 11 bases. CDR1 is SGHRS, CDR2 YFSETQ, per germline. The CDR3 is 15 amino acids. With 4 bases clipped from V and 3 bases from J, the junction kept 5 bases outside the gene matches. This chain's CDR3 is CASSKGLAVKETQYF. The CDR3 bases are TGCGCCAGCAGCAAGGGACTAGCGGTGAAAGAGACCCAGTACTTC.

The chain uses TRBV4-3 and TRBJ2-1; 10 nucleotides line up with TRBD2. CDR1 is LGHNA, CDR2 YSLEER, per germline. The CDR3 extends over 14 amino acids. The J segment lost 6 bases and the V segment lost 4 bases, leaving 3 bases of the junction unmatched. CDR3 in amino acids: CASSLSGRANEQFF. CDR3 in DNA: TGCGCCAGCAGCCTGAGCGGGAGGGCCAATGAGCAGTTCTTC.

The chain is built from TRBV6-1 and TRBJ2-7; TRBD1 aligns across 7 bases. This CDR3 contains 15 residues. J gave up 3 bases and V 2 bases, and 7 bases lay outside the gene matches. Germline V gene lookup returns CDR1 MNHNS and CDR2 SASEGT. The CDR3 here is CASSETHRGNYEQYF. The CDR3 DNA sequence: TGTGCCAGCAGTGAAACCCACAGGGGAAACTACGAGCAGTACTTC.

The rearrangement uses TRBV6-5 and TRBJ2-5; 7 bases match TRBD1. With 7 bases clipped from V and 4 bases from J, the junction kept 6 bases outside the gene matches. The CDR3 is 13 amino acids. Germline loops: CDR1 MNHEY, CDR2 SVGAGI. The CDR3 DNA is TGTGCCAGCATTGGGACAGATAGAGAGACCCAGTACTTC. This codes for CASIGTDRETQYF.

The chain has TRBV18 and TRBJ2-7, with D possibly matching TRBD1 (5 bases). Germline loops: CDR1 KGHSH, CDR2 LQKENI. The V end lost 0 bases, the J end lost 4 bases, and 7 bases lay between the germline ends. The CDR3 runs to 13 residues. CDR3: CASSPPTEYEQYF. DNA of the CDR3: TGTGCCAGCTCACCACCGACAGAATACGAGCAGTACTTC.

The genes are TRBV9 and TRBJ1-4, with D perhaps matching TRBD1 (6 bases). The germline V gene has CDR1 SGDLS and CDR2 YYNGEE. This CDR3 is built from 17 residues. V was clipped by 0 bases and J by 3 bases, with 15 bases between them. The CDR3 DNA reads TGTGCCAGCAGCGTAGATCCGGGGGCGCCGGCTAATGAAAAACTGTTTTTT. Its translation is CASSVDPGAPANEKLFF.

This clone was detected only once. The chain links TRBV29-1 to TRBJ2-7, with 7 bases fitting TRBD1. Trimming removed 1 base from V and 3 bases from J; junction bases left unmatched: 6. The germline gives CDR1 SQVTM, CDR2 ANQGSEA. This CDR3 region has 14 residues. CDR3 sequence: CSVEVGGRGYEQYF. The DNA of the CDR3 is TGCAGCGTTGAAGTAGGGGGCAGGGGCTACGAGCAGTACTTC.

The chain joins TRBV7-8 to TRBJ2-7, with D possibly TRBD1 on 5 matching bases. Trimming left V 1 base short and J 6 bases short, with 19 bases between. CDR1 and CDR2 (germline): SGHVS, FQNEAQ. The CDR3 consists of 16 residues. As DNA, the CDR3 is TGTGCCAGCAGCTTAGGGTCTGGTGTCAGGGTAGGCGAGCAGTACTTC. It is translated as CASSLGSGVRVGEQYF.

This clone was observed once. CDR3 region: CASSQDPYRTPGGGYTF. CDR3 nucleotides: TGTGCCAGCAGCCAAGATCCCTATCGTACGCCGGGGGGTGGCTACACCTTC. The chain links TRBV14 to TRBJ1-2, with TRBD1 as a possible D gene (5 bases). Germline-derived CDR1 and CDR2 are SGHDN and FVKESK. Trimming removed 0 bases at V and 7 bases at J, with 21 bases between. This CDR3 contains 17 residues.

This clone was detected a few times. This chain uses TRBV6-5 with TRBJ2-3; no firm D call. V lost 3 bases and J 3 bases, leaving 13 bases between the germline ends. The CDR3 consists of 15 residues. The germline V gene has CDR1 MNHEY and CDR2 SVGAGI. As DNA, the CDR3 is TGTGCCAGCAGTTATAAGTTGGGCCCTACAGATACGCAGTATTTT. Amino acid sequence: CASSYKLGPTDTQYF.

The J gene is TRBJ1-6, the V gene TRBV7-2, with a tentative D call TRBD1 (6 bases). Germline values: CDR1 SGHTA, CDR2 FQGNSA. Trimming removed 1 base from V and 6 bases from J, with 13 bases in between. The CDR3 is 16 residues long. The CDR3 sequence: CASSLGPGAINSPLHF. CDR3 DNA: TGTGCCAGCAGCTTAGGGCCAGGGGCCATTAATTCACCCCTCCACTTT.

V gene TRBV10-1 combines with J gene TRBJ2-2; 7 bases line up with TRBD1. CDR1 is WNHNN, CDR2 SYGVQD, per germline (reference sequence). J lost 3 bases, V lost 0 bases, and 7 bases had no gene match. This CDR3 spans 17 amino acids. The CDR3 sequence: CASSESQGDLYTGELFF. As DNA, the CDR3 is TGCGCCAGCAGTGAGTCGCAGGGGGATTTGTACACCGGGGAGCTGTTTTTT.

This clone was found once. This chain links TRBV29-1 with TRBJ2-7, with D perhaps TRBD1 or TRBD2 (5 bases each). CDR3 length: 11 amino acids. From germline, CDR1 is SQVTM and CDR2 ANQGSEA. The V and J ends lost 6 bases and 2 bases respectively, with 8 bases between them. The CDR3 spells CSVQEAYEQYF. The CDR3 DNA reads as TGCAGCGTACAGGAGGCCTACGAGCAGTACTTC.

This chain joins TRBV9 and TRBJ1-6, with D uncertain. The V and J ends lost 3 bases and 0 bases respectively, with 13 bases between them. The V gene's germline CDR1 is SGDLS and CDR2 YYNGEE. This CDR3 region has 17 residues. CDR3 nucleotides: TGTGCCAGCAGCGCGAGCCCACACAGCTCCTATAATTCACCCCTCCACTTT. Translation gives CASSASPHSSYNSPLHF.